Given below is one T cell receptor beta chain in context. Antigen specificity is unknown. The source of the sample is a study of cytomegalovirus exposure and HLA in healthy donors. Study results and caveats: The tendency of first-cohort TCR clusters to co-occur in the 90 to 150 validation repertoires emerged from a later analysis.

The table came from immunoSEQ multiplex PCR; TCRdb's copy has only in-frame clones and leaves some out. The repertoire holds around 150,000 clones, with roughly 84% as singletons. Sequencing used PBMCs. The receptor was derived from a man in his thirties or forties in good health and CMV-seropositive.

CDR3 in amino acids: CASSEVDQPQHF. The CDR3 DNA follows: TGTGCCAGTAGTGAGGTGGATCAGCCCCAGCATTTT. The V and J genes are TRBV19 and TRBJ1-5; D not certain. CDR3 length equals 12 residues. Trimming left V 5 bases short and J 5 bases short, with 7 bases between. In germline, CDR1 is LNHDA, CDR2 SQIVND (reference sequence).